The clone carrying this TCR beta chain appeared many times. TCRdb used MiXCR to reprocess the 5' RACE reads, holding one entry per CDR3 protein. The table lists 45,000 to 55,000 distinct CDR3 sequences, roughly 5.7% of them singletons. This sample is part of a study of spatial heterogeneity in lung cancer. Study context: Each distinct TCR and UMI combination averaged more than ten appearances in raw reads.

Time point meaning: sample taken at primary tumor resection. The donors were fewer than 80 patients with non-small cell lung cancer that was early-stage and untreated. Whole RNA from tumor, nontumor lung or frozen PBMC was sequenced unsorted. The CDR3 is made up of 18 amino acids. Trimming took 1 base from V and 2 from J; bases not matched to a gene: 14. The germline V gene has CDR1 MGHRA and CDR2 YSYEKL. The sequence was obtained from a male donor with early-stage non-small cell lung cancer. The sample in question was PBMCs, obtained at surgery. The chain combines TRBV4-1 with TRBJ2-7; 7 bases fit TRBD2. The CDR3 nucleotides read TGCGCCAGCAGCCAAGGACCGTTGGGCGGGAGCATCCCCTACGAGCAGTACTTC. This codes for CASSQGPLGGSIPYEQYF.